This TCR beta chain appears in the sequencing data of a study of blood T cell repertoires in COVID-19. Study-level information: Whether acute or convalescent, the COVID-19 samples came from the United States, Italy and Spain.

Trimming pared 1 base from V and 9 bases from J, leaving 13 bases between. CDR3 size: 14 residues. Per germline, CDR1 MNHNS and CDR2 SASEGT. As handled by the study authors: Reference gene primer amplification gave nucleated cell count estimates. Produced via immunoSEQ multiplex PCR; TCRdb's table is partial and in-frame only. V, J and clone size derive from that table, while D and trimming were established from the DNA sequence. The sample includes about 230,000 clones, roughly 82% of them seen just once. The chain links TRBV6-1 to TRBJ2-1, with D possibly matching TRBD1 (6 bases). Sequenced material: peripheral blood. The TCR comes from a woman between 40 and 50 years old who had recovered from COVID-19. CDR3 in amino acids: CASSEERTDPEQFF. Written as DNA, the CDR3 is TGTGCCAGCAGTGAAGAAAGGACAGACCCTGAGCAGTTCTTC.